The source of this TCR beta chain is a study of OX40 agonist ivuxolimab in advanced cancers. Across the study: The patients received agonistic anti-OX40 (CD134) antibody ivuxolimab. Dose-escalation patients' cancers were hepatocellular carcinoma, melanoma, renal cell or head and neck cancer.

A word on this clone: Its antigen is not known.

Study outcomes and limitations: Partly responding patients at 0.1-3.0 mg/kg showed some of the smallest clonal expansion. Normalized T-cell clonal expansion was also low in some nonresponders.

The V gene's germline CDR1 is LNHDA and CDR2 SQIVND (reference sequence). Deletions cut 5 bases from V and 8 bases from J, with 18 bases between. The CDR3 consists of 15 residues. Here immunoSEQ multiplex PCR was the method, and the copy in TCRdb shows in-frame clones only, minus some. The table shows about 45,000 clones, with 85% to 95% occurring only once. The rearrangement links TRBV19 to TRBJ1-4; D is possibly TRBD1 (5 bases). Sequencing was performed on CD4+ or CD8+ T cells sorted from blood, taken in a trial of the OX40 agonist ivuxolimab. This receptor was obtained from an adult with an advanced solid tumor such as melanoma, head and neck, liver or kidney cancer. The CDR3 coding sequence is TGTGCCAGTAGTTGGGGGACCGGGCCGAAGGAAAAACTGTTTTTT. This gives the protein CASSWGTGPKEKLFF.